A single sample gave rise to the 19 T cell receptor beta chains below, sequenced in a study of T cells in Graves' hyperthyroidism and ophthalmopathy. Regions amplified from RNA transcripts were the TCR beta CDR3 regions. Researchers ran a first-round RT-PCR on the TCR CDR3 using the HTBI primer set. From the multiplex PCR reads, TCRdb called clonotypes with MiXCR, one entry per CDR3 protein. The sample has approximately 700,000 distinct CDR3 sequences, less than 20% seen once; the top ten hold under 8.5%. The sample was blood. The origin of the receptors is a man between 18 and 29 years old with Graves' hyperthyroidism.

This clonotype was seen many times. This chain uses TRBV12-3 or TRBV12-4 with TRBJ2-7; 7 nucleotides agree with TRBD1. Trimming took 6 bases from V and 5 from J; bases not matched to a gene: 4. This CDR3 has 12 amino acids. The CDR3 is CASSPDRHEQYF. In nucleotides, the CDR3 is TGTGCCAGCAGCCCGGACAGGCACGAGCAGTACTTC.

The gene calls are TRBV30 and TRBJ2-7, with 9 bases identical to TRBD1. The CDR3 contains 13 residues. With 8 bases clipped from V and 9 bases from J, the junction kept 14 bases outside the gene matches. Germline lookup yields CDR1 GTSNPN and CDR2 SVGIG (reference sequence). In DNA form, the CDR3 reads TGTGCCCACCGGGACAGGGAGGGCCCGGGGCAGTACTTC. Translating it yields CAHRDREGPGQYF.

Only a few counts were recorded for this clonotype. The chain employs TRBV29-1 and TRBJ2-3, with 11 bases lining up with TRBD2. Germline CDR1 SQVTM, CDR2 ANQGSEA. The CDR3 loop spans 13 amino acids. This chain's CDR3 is CSVGGPSGGTQYF. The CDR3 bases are TGCTCCGTCGGGGGGCCTAGCGGGGGGACGCAGTATTTT.

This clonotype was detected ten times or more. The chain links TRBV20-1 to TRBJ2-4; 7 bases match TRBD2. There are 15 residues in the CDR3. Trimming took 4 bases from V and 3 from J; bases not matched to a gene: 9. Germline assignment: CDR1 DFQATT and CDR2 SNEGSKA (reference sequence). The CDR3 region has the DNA TGCAGTGCTACAATGAAGGGAGGGGTCAAAAACATTCAGTACTTC. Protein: CSATMKGGVKNIQYF.

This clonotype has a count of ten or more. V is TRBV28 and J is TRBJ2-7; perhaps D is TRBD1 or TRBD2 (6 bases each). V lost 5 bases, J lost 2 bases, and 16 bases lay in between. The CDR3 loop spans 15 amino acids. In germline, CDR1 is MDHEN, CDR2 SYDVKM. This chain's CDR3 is CASSPSGGRTYEQYF. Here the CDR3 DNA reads TGTGCCAGCAGTCCGTCTGGGGGGCGGACCTACGAGCAGTACTTC.

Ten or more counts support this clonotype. This chain's CDR3 is CASSPGGLAGEYEQFF. CDR3 nucleotide sequence: TGTGCCAGCAGTCCAGGGGGACTAGCGGGAGAATATGAGCAGTTCTTC. This chain uses TRBV28 with TRBJ2-1; 14 positions match TRBD2. The CDR3 is 16 residues long. Germline V CDR1 and CDR2: MDHEN, SYDVKM. Trimming at V came to 5 bases and at J to 8 bases, leaving 8 bases not matched to a gene.

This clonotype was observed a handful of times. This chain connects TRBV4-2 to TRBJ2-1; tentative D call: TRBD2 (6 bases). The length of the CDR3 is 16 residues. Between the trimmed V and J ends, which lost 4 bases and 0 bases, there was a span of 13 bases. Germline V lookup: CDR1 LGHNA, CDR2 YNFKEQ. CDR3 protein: CASSLAEDYSYNEQFF. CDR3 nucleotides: TGTGCCAGCAGCCTCGCAGAGGACTACTCCTACAATGAGCAGTTCTTC.

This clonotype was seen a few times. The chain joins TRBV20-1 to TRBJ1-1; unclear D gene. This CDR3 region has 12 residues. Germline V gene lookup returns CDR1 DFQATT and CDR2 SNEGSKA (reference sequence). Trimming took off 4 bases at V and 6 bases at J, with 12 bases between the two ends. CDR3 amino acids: CSAIRPAAEAFF. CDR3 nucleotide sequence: TGCAGTGCTATCCGCCCGGCCGCTGAAGCTTTCTTT.

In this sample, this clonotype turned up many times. CDR3 DNA sequence: TGTGCCAGCAGGGGTGCGGTGACAGATACGCAGTATTTT. It translates to CASRGAVTDTQYF. This chain connects TRBV7-8 to TRBJ2-3; D is unresolved. V was pared by 6 bases and J by 3 bases, with 10 bases between. The germline V gene encodes CDR1 SGHVS and CDR2 FQNEAQ. The CDR3 runs 13 residues.

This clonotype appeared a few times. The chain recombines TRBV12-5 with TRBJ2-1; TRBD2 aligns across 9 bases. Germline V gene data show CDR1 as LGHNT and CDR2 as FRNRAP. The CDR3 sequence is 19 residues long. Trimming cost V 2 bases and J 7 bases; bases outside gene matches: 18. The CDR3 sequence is CASGLRAWASGISGNEQFF. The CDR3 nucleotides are TGTGCTAGTGGTTTGAGGGCCTGGGCTAGCGGGATTAGTGGGAATGAGCAGTTCTTC.

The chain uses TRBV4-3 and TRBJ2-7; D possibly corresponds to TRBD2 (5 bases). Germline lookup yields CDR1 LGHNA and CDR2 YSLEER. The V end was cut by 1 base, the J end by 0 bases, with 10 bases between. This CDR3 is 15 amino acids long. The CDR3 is CASSQGRAPSYEQYF. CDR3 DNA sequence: TGCGCCAGCAGCCAAGGGCGGGCCCCCTCCTACGAGCAGTACTTC.

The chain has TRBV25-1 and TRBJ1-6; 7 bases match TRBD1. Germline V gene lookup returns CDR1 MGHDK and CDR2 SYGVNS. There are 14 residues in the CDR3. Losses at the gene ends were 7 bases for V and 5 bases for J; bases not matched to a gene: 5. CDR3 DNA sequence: TGTGCCAGCACCGCGGGACAGAATAATTCACCCCTCCACTTT. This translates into CASTAGQNNSPLHF. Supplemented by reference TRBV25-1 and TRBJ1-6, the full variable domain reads EADIYQTPRYLVIGTGKKITLECSQTMGHDKMYWYQQDPGMELHLIHYSYGVNSTEKGDLSSESTVSRIRTEHFPLTLESARPSHTSQYLCASTAGQNNSPLHFGNGTRLTVT.

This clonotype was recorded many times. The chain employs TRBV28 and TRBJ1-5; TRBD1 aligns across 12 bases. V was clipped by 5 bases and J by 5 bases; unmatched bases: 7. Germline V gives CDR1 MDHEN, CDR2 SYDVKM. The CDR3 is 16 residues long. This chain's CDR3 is CASSPGTGGYHQPQHF. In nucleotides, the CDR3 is TGTGCCAGCAGTCCAGGGACAGGGGGCTATCATCAGCCCCAGCATTTT.

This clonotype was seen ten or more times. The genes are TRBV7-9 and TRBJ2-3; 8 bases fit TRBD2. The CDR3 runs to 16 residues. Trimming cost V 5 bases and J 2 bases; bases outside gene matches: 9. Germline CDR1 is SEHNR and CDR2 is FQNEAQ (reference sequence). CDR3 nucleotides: TGTGCCAGCAGCCCCCTCTCGGGAGGGTTCACAGATACGCAGTATTTT. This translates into CASSPLSGGFTDTQYF.

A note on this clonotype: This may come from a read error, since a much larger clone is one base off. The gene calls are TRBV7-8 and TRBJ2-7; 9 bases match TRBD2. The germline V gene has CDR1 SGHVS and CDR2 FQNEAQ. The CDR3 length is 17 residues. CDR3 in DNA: TGTGCCAGCGGCTTAGTGCTAGCGGGGCTCAACCCCTACGAGCAGTACTTC. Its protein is CASGLVLAGLNPYEQYF.

The CDR3 sequence is CASRNRGLDYGYTF. In DNA form, the CDR3 reads TGTGCCAGCAGGAACAGGGGGCTCGACTATGGCTACACCTTC. This chain connects TRBV2 to TRBJ1-2, with 9 bases matching TRBD1. CDR3 size: 14 residues. V gave up 6 bases and J gave up 3 bases; unmatched junction bases: 5. Germline CDR1 and CDR2: SNHLY and FYNNEI. Variable domain in full (rest from reference TRBV2 and TRBJ1-2): EPEVTQTPSHQVTQMGQEVILRCVPISNHLYFYWYRQILGQKVEFLVSFYNNEISEKSEIFDDQFSVERPDGSNFTLKIRSTKLEDSAMYFCASRNRGLDYGYTFGSGTRLTVV.

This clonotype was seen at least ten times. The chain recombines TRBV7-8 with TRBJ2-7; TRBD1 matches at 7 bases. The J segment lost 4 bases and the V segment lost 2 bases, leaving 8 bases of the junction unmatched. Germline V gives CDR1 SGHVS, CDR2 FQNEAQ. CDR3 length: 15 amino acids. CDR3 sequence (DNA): TGTGCCAGCAGCTTATTCAGGGGGAGTGGTTACGAGCAGTACTTC. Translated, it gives CASSLFRGSGYEQYF.

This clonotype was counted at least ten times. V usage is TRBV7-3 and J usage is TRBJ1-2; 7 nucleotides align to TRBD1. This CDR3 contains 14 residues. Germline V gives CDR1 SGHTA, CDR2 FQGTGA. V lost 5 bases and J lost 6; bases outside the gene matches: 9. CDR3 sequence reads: CASSPTQGLDGYTF. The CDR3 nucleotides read TGTGCCAGCAGCCCGACACAGGGGCTCGATGGCTACACCTTC.

CDR3 sequence (DNA): TGCGCCAGCAGCCAAGACTTTGATAGCACCTACGAGCAGTACTTC. As protein: CASSQDFDSTYEQYF. This rearrangement joins TRBV4-3 to TRBJ2-7; the D is unclear. Germline CDR1 and CDR2: LGHNA and YSLEER. The CDR3 has 15 residues. Trimming cost V 0 bases and J 2 bases, with 11 bases left between them.